This entry lists 31 T cell receptor beta chains sequenced from one sample in a study of cytomegalovirus exposure and HLA in healthy donors. With 60 Vbeta and 13 Jbeta primers, the PCR was carried out. Some clones are missing from TCRdb's copy, which holds only in-frame ones; the method was immunoSEQ multiplex PCR. The sample records 90,000 to 110,000 clones, roughly three quarters being singletons. Sequencing input: PBMCs. Every receptor here comes from a male donor in good health and CMV-seronegative.

This clone showed up just a few times. The rearrangement joins TRBV6-6 to TRBJ2-1; 13 bases line up with TRBD2. The length of the CDR3 is 16 residues. Germline loops: CDR1 MNHNY, CDR2 SVGAGI (reference sequence). V lost 9 bases, J lost 2 bases, and 7 bases stayed unmatched. Here the CDR3 reads CASGLAGVMAYNEQFF. The CDR3 DNA sequence: TGTGCCAGTGGACTAGCGGGAGTGATGGCCTACAATGAGCAGTTCTTC.

The rearrangement links TRBV19 to TRBJ1-5, with 8 bases lining up with TRBD1. From germline, CDR1 is LNHDA and CDR2 SQIVND (reference sequence). Trimming removed 1 base from V and 9 bases from J; junction bases left unmatched: 11. The CDR3 is made up of 16 amino acids. Here the CDR3 DNA reads TGTGCCAGTAGTATAGGGGACAGGCGCCCCAAGGGGCCCCAGCATTTT. This gives the protein CASSIGDRRPKGPQHF.

The gene calls are TRBV27 and TRBJ2-1, with 15 positions matching TRBD2. The CDR3 sequence is 16 residues long. Per the germline V gene, CDR1 is MNHEY and CDR2 is SMNVEV (reference sequence). V lost 1 base, J lost 9 bases, and 4 bases stayed unmatched. The CDR3, as DNA: TGTGCCAGCAGTTTATGGGGACTAGCGGGAGGTCTTGAGCAGTTCTTC. Translation: CASSLWGLAGGLEQFF.

This clone was detected only a few times. The V call is TRBV2, the J call TRBJ2-1; D possibly corresponds to TRBD1 (5 bases). The CDR3 is 14 amino acids. Germline-derived CDR1 and CDR2 are SNHLY and FYNNEI. Trimming cost V 6 bases and J 5 bases, with 14 bases left between them. CDR3 residues: CASREDNNDNEQFF. For the CDR3, the DNA is TGTGCCAGCAGAGAGGACAATAATGACAATGAGCAGTTCTTC.

This clone was seen more than once but under ten times. The CDR3 region has the DNA TGTGCCAGCAGTGAAGGGACAGGGCCAGATACGCAGTATTTT. This sequence encodes CASSEGTGPDTQYF. The chain combines TRBV6-1 with TRBJ2-3; 8 bases fit TRBD1. The germline CDR1 and CDR2 sequences are MNHNS and SASEGT. This CDR3 is built from 14 residues. The V gene end was trimmed by 1 base and the J gene end by 4 bases; junction bases not matched to a gene: 1.

This rearrangement joins TRBV25-1 to TRBJ2-7; a weak D match, TRBD1 (5 bases). Germline CDR1 is MGHDK and CDR2 is SYGVNS. This CDR3 comprises 14 residues. V shed 6 bases and J shed 0 bases, with 12 bases lying between them. CDR3 sequence reads: CASSQGTLSYEQYF. The CDR3 DNA is TGTGCCAGCAGCCAGGGTACCCTCTCCTACGAGCAGTACTTC.

The genes are TRBV4-1 and TRBJ2-1, with D unresolved. Germline V gene data show CDR1 as MGHRA and CDR2 as YSYEKL. This CDR3 has 16 amino acids. V was pared by 1 base and J by 0 bases, with 10 bases between. The CDR3 region has the DNA TGCGCCAGCAGCCAAGTAGACATCTTCTCCTACAATGAGCAGTTCTTC. Residues: CASSQVDIFSYNEQFF.

For this clone: This may be a read error: a much more frequent sequence differs by one nucleotide. This chain joins TRBV6-4 and TRBJ2-1; 11 bases are shared with TRBD2. Trimming at V came to 4 bases and at J to 2 bases, leaving 1 base not matched to a gene. CDR3 length equals 15 residues. Germline V CDR1 and CDR2: MRHNA, SNTAGT. For the CDR3, the DNA is TGTGCCAGCAGTGCGACTAGCGGGACCTACAATGAGCAGTTCTTC. It codes for CASSATSGTYNEQFF.

CDR3 coding DNA: TGTGCCAGCAGCCCGGGCTACGAGCAGTACTTC. Amino acid sequence: CASSPGYEQYF. The V gene is TRBV11-3, the J gene TRBJ2-7, with D hard to call. The V and J ends lost 5 bases and 3 bases respectively, with 5 bases between them. Germline lookup yields CDR1 SGHNT and CDR2 YENEEA. This CDR3 is built from 11 residues.

V usage is TRBV7-2 and J usage is TRBJ1-2, with D possibly matching TRBD1 (5 bases). The CDR3 has 14 residues. Germline-derived CDR1 and CDR2 are SGHTA and FQGNSA. V gave up 5 bases and J gave up 2 bases, with 12 bases separating them. This CDR3 is CASSPAGRNYGYTF. As DNA, the CDR3 is TGTGCCAGCAGCCCCGCGGGGCGGAACTATGGCTACACCTTC.

V is TRBV6-5 and J is TRBJ2-5; D is possibly TRBD1 (5 bases). Deletions cut 5 bases from V and 2 bases from J, with 12 bases between. The CDR3 has 14 amino acids. In germline, CDR1 is MNHEY, CDR2 SVGAGI. The CDR3 region is CASSLRQIQETQYF. CDR3 coding DNA: TGTGCCAGCAGTCTACGACAGATACAAGAGACCCAGTACTTC.

J is TRBJ1-1 and V is TRBV5-6; D might be TRBD1 (5 bases). V lost 4 bases, J lost 4 bases, and 17 bases lay in between. CDR1 and CDR2 (germline): SGHDT, YYEEEE. This CDR3 region has 15 residues. The CDR3, as DNA: TGTGCCAGCAGCCTTGGGGGGTACCGGGTCACTGAAGCTTTCTTT. Residues: CASSLGGYRVTEAFF.

This chain links TRBV5-4 with TRBJ2-7, with 7 nucleotides matching TRBD2. Trimming took 3 bases from V and 5 from J; bases not matched to a gene: 5. The CDR3 is made up of 13 amino acids. Germline-derived CDR1 and CDR2 are SGHNT and YYREEE (reference sequence). CDR3 protein: CASSWEGGDEQYF. The CDR3 DNA reads as TGTGCCAGCAGCTGGGAGGGCGGGGACGAGCAGTACTTC.

The rearrangement joins TRBV29-1 to TRBJ1-5, with D perhaps matching TRBD1 (5 bases). Germline V CDR1 and CDR2: SQVTM, ANQGSEA. The CDR3 has 13 amino acids. The ends were cut back, 4 bases at V and 4 bases at J, with 11 bases in the middle. CDR3 in DNA: TGCAGCGTTGTTCAGGGTAGTAATCAGCCCCAGCATTTT. This translates into CSVVQGSNQPQHF.

The rearrangement uses TRBV7-3 and TRBJ2-3, with 11 positions matching TRBD2. The length of the CDR3 is 14 residues. In germline, CDR1 is SGHTA, CDR2 FQGTGA. With 1 base clipped from V and 8 bases from J, the junction kept 2 bases outside the gene matches. The CDR3 here is CASSLNGLAGTQYF. In DNA, the CDR3 is TGTGCCAGCAGCTTAAACGGACTAGCGGGTACGCAGTATTTT.

V is TRBV7-2 and J is TRBJ1-1; D possibly corresponds to TRBD1 (6 bases). The CDR3 consists of 11 residues. Germline V gene lookup returns CDR1 SGHTA and CDR2 FQGNSA. Deletions cut 10 bases from V and 9 bases from J, with 15 bases between. As DNA, the CDR3 is TGTGCCACCCAGCTAAGGGGGAAAGCTTTCTTT. Amino acids: CATQLRGKAFF.

The chain links TRBV30 to TRBJ2-2, with 9 bases identical to TRBD1. The J segment lost 7 bases and the V segment lost 4 bases, leaving 10 bases of the junction unmatched. Germline lookup yields CDR1 GTSNPN and CDR2 SVGIG (reference sequence). CDR3 length: 15 residues. The CDR3 loop reads CAWINRGRVNGELFF. DNA for the CDR3: TGTGCCTGGATAAACAGGGGGCGCGTGAACGGGGAGCTGTTTTTT.

The chain joins TRBV27 to TRBJ2-7; 9 bases line up with TRBD1. Germline CDR1 MNHEY, CDR2 SMNVEV (reference sequence). The V and J ends lost 5 bases and 1 base, in that order; junction bases with no gene match: 9. The CDR3 extends over 16 amino acids. The CDR3 DNA is TGTGCCAGCAGTCCAGGGGACAGGGTGATATCCTACGAGCAGTACTTC. Its translation is CASSPGDRVISYEQYF.

This clone is a singleton in its sample. The chain couples TRBV2 to TRBJ1-1, with 10 positions matching TRBD1. J gave up 1 base and V 6 bases, and 5 bases lay outside the gene matches. The CDR3 consists of 15 residues. Germline V lookup: CDR1 SNHLY, CDR2 FYNNEI. CDR3 loop: CASRMGQGRNTEAFF. For the CDR3, the DNA is TGTGCCAGCAGGATGGGACAGGGGCGGAACACTGAAGCTTTCTTT.

Regarding this clone: Other DNA sequences of this sample code for an identical CDR3. The chain couples TRBV7-8 to TRBJ1-5; D ambiguous. Trimming stripped 0 bases from V and 0 bases from J, with 6 bases between. From germline, CDR1 is SGHVS and CDR2 FQNEAQ. This CDR3 contains 15 residues. CDR3 sequence reads: CASSLAENSNQPQHF. The CDR3 DNA follows: TGTGCCAGCAGCTTAGCAGAGAATAGCAATCAGCCCCAGCATTTT.

Details on this clone: Other DNA sequences in the same sample also yield this CDR3. The rearrangement links TRBV6-5 to TRBJ2-1; 9 bases line up with TRBD2. The ends lost 0 bases at V and 5 bases at J; junction bases unmatched: 5. Germline assignment: CDR1 MNHEY and CDR2 SVGAGI. CDR3 length: 16 amino acids. The DNA for the CDR3 is TGTGCCAGCAGTTACTCTCCAGCGGGAGGCAACAATGAGCAGTTCTTC. This gives the protein CASSYSPAGGNNEQFF.

This clone has just one count. The CDR3 DNA is TGTGCCAGCAGCAATCCCGGGGGACCTACAACTAATGAAAAACTGTTTTTT. Its translation: CASSNPGGPTTNEKLFF. This chain links TRBV28 with TRBJ1-4, with D possibly matching TRBD1 (5 bases). Germline lookup yields CDR1 MDHEN and CDR2 SYDVKM. The CDR3 consists of 17 residues. Trimming took off 6 bases at V and 0 bases at J, with 17 bases between the two ends.

The V gene is TRBV20-1, the J gene TRBJ1-2; D uncertain. CDR1 and CDR2 (germline): DFQATT, SNEGSKA (reference sequence). Trimming took 1 base from V and 5 from J, leaving 5 bases between them. The CDR3 is made up of 11 amino acids. The CDR3 spells CSARADYGYTF. The CDR3, as DNA: TGCAGTGCTAGAGCAGATTATGGCTACACCTTC.

The J gene is TRBJ2-7, the V gene TRBV2, with D perhaps matching TRBD2 (6 bases). CDR1 SNHLY and CDR2 FYNNEI come from the germline V gene. The CDR3 contains 13 residues. Trimming pared 4 bases from V and 2 bases from J, leaving 9 bases between. This CDR3 is CASSGGDTYEQYF. Written as DNA, the CDR3 is TGTGCCAGCAGTGGGGGGGATACCTACGAGCAGTACTTC.

The rearrangement links TRBV7-2 to TRBJ2-5; the D is unclear. Germline values: CDR1 SGHTA, CDR2 FQGNSA. CDR3 length: 16 amino acids. Trimming took off 2 bases at V and 5 bases at J, with 18 bases between the two ends. The CDR3 region has the DNA TGTGCCAGCAGCTTAAACCCCGGGTTGGGTGGGGAGACCCAGTACTTC. Its protein product is CASSLNPGLGGETQYF.

The rearrangement joins TRBV7-9 to TRBJ1-2; 10 bases agree with TRBD1. Germline V gives CDR1 SEHNR, CDR2 FQNEAQ (reference sequence). The CDR3 consists of 15 residues. J lost 9 bases, V lost 5 bases, and 12 bases had no gene match. In nucleotides, the CDR3 is TGTGCCAGCAGCCCGTCCGGGGACAGGGGCTTGAGCTACACCTTC. It yields the protein CASSPSGDRGLSYTF.

V usage is TRBV19 and J usage is TRBJ1-1; D uncertain. The germline V and J ends were trimmed by 4 bases and 7 bases, with 10 bases remaining between them. There are 12 residues in the CDR3. In germline, CDR1 is LNHDA, CDR2 SQIVND (reference sequence). The CDR3 region has the DNA TGTGCCAGTAGTAGAGGGCGGATTGAAGCTTTCTTT. Translated, it gives CASSRGRIEAFF.

This chain uses TRBV6-6 with TRBJ1-5, with TRBD1 matching over 7 bases. This CDR3 has 15 amino acids. Germline V gene sequence: CDR1 MNHNY, CDR2 SVGAGI (reference sequence). V was clipped by 2 bases and J by 2 bases; unmatched bases: 3. CDR3 nucleotide sequence: TGTGCCAGCAGTTACAACCAGGGGGGCAATCAGCCCCAGCATTTT. This translates into CASSYNQGGNQPQHF.

The rearrangement uses TRBV5-6 and TRBJ2-3; tentatively, D is TRBD2 (5 bases). V was shortened by 3 bases and J by 0 bases, with 11 bases between the two germline ends. Looked up from germline, CDR1 is SGHDT and CDR2 is YYEEEE. The CDR3 spans 15 residues. In DNA, the CDR3 is TGTGCCAGCAGCTGGGGAGCGGAGAGCACAGATACGCAGTATTTT. Residues: CASSWGAESTDTQYF.

V usage is TRBV20-1 and J usage is TRBJ1-2; no clear D. The ends were cut back, 7 bases at V and 8 bases at J, with 14 bases in the middle. The CDR3 sequence is 11 residues long. Per germline, CDR1 DFQATT and CDR2 SNEGSKA (reference sequence). CDR3 loop: CSVLYPTGYTF. The CDR3 region has the DNA TGCAGTGTCCTATACCCCACCGGCTACACCTTC.

The rearrangement uses TRBV29-1 and TRBJ1-2; 8 nucleotides match TRBD1. The germline V gene has CDR1 SQVTM and CDR2 ANQGSEA. The CDR3 has 12 residues. V trimming: 7 bases; J trimming: 5 bases; junction bases outside the gene matches: 6. DNA of the CDR3: TGCAGCGACGGACAGGGAGGGTATGGCTACACCTTC. Translating it yields CSDGQGGYGYTF.